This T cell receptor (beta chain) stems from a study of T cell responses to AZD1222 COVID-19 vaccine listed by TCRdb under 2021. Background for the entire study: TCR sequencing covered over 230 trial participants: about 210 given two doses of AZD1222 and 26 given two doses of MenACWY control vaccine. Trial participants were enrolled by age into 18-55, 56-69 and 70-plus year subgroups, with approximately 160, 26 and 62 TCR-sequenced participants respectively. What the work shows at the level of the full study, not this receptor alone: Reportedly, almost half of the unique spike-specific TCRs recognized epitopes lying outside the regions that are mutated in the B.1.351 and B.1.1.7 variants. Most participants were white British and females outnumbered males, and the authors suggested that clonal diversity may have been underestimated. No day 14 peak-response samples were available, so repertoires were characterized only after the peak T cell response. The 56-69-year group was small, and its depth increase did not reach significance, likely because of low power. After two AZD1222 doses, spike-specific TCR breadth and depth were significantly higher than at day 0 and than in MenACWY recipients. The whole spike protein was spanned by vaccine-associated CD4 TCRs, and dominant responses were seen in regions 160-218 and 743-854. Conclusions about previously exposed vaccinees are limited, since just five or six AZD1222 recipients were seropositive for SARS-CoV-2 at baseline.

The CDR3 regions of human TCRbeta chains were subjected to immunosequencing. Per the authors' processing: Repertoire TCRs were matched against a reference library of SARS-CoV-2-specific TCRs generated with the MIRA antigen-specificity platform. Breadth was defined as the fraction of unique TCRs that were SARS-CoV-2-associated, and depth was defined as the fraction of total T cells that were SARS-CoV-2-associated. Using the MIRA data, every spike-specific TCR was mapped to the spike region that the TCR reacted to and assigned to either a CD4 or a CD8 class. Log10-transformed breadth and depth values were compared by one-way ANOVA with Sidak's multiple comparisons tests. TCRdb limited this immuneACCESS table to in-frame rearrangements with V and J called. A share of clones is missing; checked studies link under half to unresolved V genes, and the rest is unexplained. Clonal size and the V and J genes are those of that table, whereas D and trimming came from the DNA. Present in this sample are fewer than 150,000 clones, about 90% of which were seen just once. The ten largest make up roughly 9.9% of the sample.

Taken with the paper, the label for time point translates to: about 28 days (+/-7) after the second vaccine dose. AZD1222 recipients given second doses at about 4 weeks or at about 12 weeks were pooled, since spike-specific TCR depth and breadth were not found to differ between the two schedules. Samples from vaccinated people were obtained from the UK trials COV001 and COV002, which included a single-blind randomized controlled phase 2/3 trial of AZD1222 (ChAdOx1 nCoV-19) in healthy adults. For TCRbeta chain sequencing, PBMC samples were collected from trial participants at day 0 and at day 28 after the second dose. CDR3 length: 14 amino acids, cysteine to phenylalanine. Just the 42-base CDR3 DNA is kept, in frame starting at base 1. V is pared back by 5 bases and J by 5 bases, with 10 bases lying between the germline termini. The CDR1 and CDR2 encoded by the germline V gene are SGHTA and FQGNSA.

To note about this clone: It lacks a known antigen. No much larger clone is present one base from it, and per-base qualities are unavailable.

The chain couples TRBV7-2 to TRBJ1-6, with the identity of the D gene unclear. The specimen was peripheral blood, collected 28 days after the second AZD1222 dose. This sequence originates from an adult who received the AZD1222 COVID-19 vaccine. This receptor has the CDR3 CASSLRVDNSPLHF. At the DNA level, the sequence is TGTGCCAGCAGCCTCCGCGTTGATAATTCACCCCTCCACTTT.